This T cell receptor (beta chain) was profiled in a study of blood T cell repertoires in COVID-19. For the study at large: Sites in the United States, Italy and Spain provided acute and convalescent COVID-19 samples. Nucleic acid was either cDNA or gDNA, and it came from T cells, B-cell-depleted T cells, or PBMCs.

Authors' methods: Counts of nucleated cells, estimated from reference gene primer amplification, were obtained. Some clones are missing from TCRdb's copy, which holds only in-frame ones; the method was immunoSEQ multiplex PCR. The DNA was the basis for D and trimming; V, J and clone size are from that table. This sample has approximately 68,000 clones, with approximately 79% found just once. Germline V gene lookup returns CDR1 MDHEN and CDR2 SYDVKM. The V end lost 5 bases, the J end lost 5 bases, and 12 bases lay between the germline ends. The length of the CDR3 is 13 residues. V usage is TRBV28 and J usage is TRBJ2-5; weak D call: TRBD1 (5 bases). The source material was peripheral blood. This TCR was recovered from a woman aged 50 to 65 with acute or convalescent COVID-19. The CDR3 region is CASSEGVRETQYF. In nucleotides, the CDR3 is TGTGCCAGCAGTGAAGGGGTCCGCGAGACCCAGTACTTC.